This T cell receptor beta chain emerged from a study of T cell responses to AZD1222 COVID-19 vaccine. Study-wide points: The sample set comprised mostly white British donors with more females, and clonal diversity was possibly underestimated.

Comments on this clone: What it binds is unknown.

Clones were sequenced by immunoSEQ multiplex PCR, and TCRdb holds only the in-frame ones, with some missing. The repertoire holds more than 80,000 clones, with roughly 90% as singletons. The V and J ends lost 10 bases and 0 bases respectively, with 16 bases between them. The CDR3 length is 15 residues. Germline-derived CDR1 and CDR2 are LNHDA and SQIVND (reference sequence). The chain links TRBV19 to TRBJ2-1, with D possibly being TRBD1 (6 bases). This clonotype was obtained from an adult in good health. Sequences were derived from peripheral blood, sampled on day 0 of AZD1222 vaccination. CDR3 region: CATRQDRSSYNEQFF. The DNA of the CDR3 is TGTGCCACCAGACAGGACCGTAGCTCCTACAATGAGCAGTTCTTC.